A selection of T cell receptor beta chains follows, all from one sample in a study of spatial heterogeneity in lung cancer. TCRdb used MiXCR to reprocess the 5' RACE reads, holding one entry per CDR3 protein. The sample carries about 25,000 distinct CDR3 sequences, around 5.9% recorded once. The sequences come from PBMCs, collected at follow-up. The receptor source for this set is a male donor with early-stage non-small cell lung cancer. Both conserved end residues are part of each CDR3. A D gene is named only where the DNA matches it firmly.

CDR3 | V | D | J
CASRPTSGSLNEQFF | TRBV6-1 | TRBD2 | TRBJ2-1
CASSLGDRDSPLHF | TRBV7-9 | - | TRBJ1-6
CASSPFTDTQYF | TRBV7-8 | - | TRBJ2-3
CSVPLAGGVSTDTQYF | TRBV29-1 | TRBD2 | TRBJ2-3
CASSYWTADTEAFF | TRBV6-2/TRBV6-3 | - | TRBJ1-1
CASTPDGGYSTGELFF | TRBV5-4 | - | TRBJ2-2
CASSLRTLNYGYTF | TRBV12-3/TRBV12-4 | - | TRBJ1-2
CASSEGGSQPQHF | TRBV25-1 | - | TRBJ1-5
CASSSAGTGVFGDTQYF | TRBV13 | TRBD1 | TRBJ2-3
CASSQELAGVYNEQFF | TRBV4-3 | TRBD2 | TRBJ2-1
CASSRTDRGYGYTF | TRBV14 | TRBD1 | TRBJ1-2
CASSRSTGPNTGELFF | TRBV4-1 | - | TRBJ2-2
CASSSGAVLEQYF | TRBV7-2 | - | TRBJ2-7
CASSLLVRGASTDTQYF | TRBV7-8 | - | TRBJ2-3
CASRGQGASGNTIYF | TRBV28 | TRBD1 | TRBJ1-3
CASSLDSGRVADTQYF | TRBV7-3 | TRBD2 | TRBJ2-3
CASSTGLANEQFF | TRBV7-2 | TRBD2 | TRBJ2-1
CASTNRGWAEAFF | TRBV11-2 | TRBD1 | TRBJ1-1
CSVDAGGLTDTQYF | TRBV29-1 | TRBD2 | TRBJ2-3
CASSWSLNTEAFF | TRBV25-1 | - | TRBJ1-1
CSARQPGGSGNTIYF | TRBV20-1 | TRBD1 | TRBJ1-3
CASSYSNTANGYTF | TRBV6-2/TRBV6-3 | - | TRBJ1-2
CASSFTTGWNTEAFF | TRBV11-2 | - | TRBJ1-1
CASSPPGANGYTF | TRBV12-3/TRBV12-4 | - | TRBJ1-2
CASSQGLNTEAFF | TRBV11-2 | - | TRBJ1-1
CASSQETAWTEAFF | TRBV4-1 | - | TRBJ1-1
CASSLRYYGYTF | TRBV7-2 | - | TRBJ1-2